This TCR beta chain was retrieved from a study of shared clonotypes between healthy human individuals. To note about this clone: What it binds is unknown.

General study results and limits: Some naive CD4 clonotypes, roughly 4.5%, turned up in common across four donors.

Terminally differentiated effector memory CD45RA+ cells were excluded by CCR7 positive selection of CD45RO-negative cells. As handled by the study authors: Sequence data from immunoSEQ were junction-only and lacked quality scores; consequently, filtering differed. Generated by immunoSEQ multiplex PCR, the TCRdb table keeps only in-frame clones and is missing some. V and J calls and clone size are copied from that table; D and trimming were computed from the DNA. The table includes about 2 million clones, approximately 95% detected once. CDR1 MDHEN and CDR2 SYDVKM come from the germline V gene. The CDR3 length is 14 residues. The V end was cut by 2 bases, the J end by 5 bases, with 10 bases between.

The origin of this receptor is a man between 18 and 29 years old in good health. V and J are TRBV28 and TRBJ1-5; the D gene is possibly TRBD1 (5 bases). The sequencing sample was made of naive CD8+ T cells sorted from blood. The CDR3 region has the DNA TGTGCCAGCAGTTTAGATCAGGGACATCAGCCCCAGCATTTT. Its protein is CASSLDQGHQPQHF.